This T cell receptor (beta chain) is from a study of spatial heterogeneity in lung cancer. Looking at the study overall: The count of detected beta-chain sequences consistently exceeded that of alpha-chain sequences.

Time point defined: sample taken at primary tumor resection. TCRdb recomputed calls from the 5' RACE reads with MiXCR, one row per CDR3 protein. The repertoire includes roughly 40,000 distinct CDR3 sequences, around 7% of them detected once, and around 42% sits in the top ten. At least ten counts were recorded for this clonotype. V shed 3 bases and J 2 bases; nucleotides not matched to a gene: 2. This CDR3 spans 16 amino acids. Germline CDR1 MNHEY, CDR2 SMNVEV (reference sequence). V is TRBV27 and J is TRBJ2-4; 12 bases agree with TRBD1. The sequencing used PBMCs, collected at surgery. This TCR was recovered from a female donor with early-stage non-small cell lung cancer. The CDR3 loop is CASSFRDRGPKNIQYF. The DNA for the CDR3 is TGTGCCAGCAGTTTCCGGGACAGGGGGCCCAAAAACATTCAGTACTTC.